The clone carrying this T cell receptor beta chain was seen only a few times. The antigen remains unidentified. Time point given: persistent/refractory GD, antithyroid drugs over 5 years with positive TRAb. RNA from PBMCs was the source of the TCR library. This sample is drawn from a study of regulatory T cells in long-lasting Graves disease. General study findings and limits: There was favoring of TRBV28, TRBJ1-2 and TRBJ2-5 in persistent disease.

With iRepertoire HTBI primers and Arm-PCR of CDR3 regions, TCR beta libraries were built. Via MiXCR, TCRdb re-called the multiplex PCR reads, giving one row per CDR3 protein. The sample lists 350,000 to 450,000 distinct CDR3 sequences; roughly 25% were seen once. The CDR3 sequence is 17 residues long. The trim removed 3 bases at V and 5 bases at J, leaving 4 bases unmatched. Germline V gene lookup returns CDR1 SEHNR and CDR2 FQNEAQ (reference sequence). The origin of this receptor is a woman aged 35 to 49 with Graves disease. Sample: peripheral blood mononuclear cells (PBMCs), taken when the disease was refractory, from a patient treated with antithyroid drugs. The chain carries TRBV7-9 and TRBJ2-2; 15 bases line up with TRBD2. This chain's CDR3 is CASSFGLAGGPTGELFF. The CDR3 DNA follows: TGTGCCAGCAGCTTTGGACTAGCGGGAGGGCCGACCGGGGAGCTGTTTTTT.